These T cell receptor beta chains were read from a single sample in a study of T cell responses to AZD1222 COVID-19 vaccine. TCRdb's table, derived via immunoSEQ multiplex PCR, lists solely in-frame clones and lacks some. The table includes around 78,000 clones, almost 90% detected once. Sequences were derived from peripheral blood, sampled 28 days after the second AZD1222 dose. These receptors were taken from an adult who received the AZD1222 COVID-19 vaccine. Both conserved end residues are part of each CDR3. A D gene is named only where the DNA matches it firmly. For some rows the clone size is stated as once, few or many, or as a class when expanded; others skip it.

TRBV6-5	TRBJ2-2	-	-	TGTGCCAGCACGCCGGGACGAAGCACCGGGGAGCTGTTTTTT	CASTPGRSTGELFF
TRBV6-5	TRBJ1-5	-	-	TGTGCCAGCGAAATCATAGGGTATCAGCCCCAGCATTTT	CASEIIGYQPQHF
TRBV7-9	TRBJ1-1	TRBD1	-	TGTGCCAGCAGCCCTACAGGGGGCGTAGGAACTGAAGCTTTCTTT	CASSPTGGVGTEAFF
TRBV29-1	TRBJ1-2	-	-	TGCAGCGTTGAAAGGCGGGGGGGCAGCCTCTATGGCTACACCTTC	CSVERRGGSLYGYTF
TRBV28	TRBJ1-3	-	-	TGTGCCAGCAGTTCGCCCGGAAACACCATATATTTT	CASSSPGNTIYF
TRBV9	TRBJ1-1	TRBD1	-	TGTGCCAGCAGCGTAGGCCCAGGGGGCAACACTGAAGCTTTCTTT	CASSVGPGGNTEAFF
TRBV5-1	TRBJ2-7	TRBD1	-	TGCGCCAGCAGCTCCTCGGGACAGGGTTCCGAGCAGTACTTC	CASSSSGQGSEQYF
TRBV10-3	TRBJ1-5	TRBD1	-	TGTGCCATCAGTGGGACAGGGAGCAATCAGCCCCAGCATTTT	CAISGTGSNQPQHF
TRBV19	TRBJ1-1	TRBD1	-	TGTGCCAGTAGCTCGACAGGGTTCACTGAAGCTTTCTTT	CASSSTGFTEAFF
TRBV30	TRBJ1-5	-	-	TGTGCCTGTCGTCCCCAGGACGCCTCCCGTATGTATTTT	CACRPQDASRMYF
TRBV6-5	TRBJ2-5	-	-	TGTGCCAGCAGTCTCGGTCCTTACGTTGGAGGGACCCAGTACTTC	CASSLGPYVGGTQYF
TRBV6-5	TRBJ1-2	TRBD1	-	TGTGCCAGCCGCCAGGGGGGGAACTATGGCTACACCTTC	CASRQGGNYGYTF
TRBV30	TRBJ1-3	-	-	TGTGCCTGGAGTGCAGGGGGAAACACCATATATTTT	CAWSAGGNTIYF
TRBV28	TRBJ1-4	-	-	TGTGCCAGCAGTTTATCGGGCAGGGGAAGAAAACTGTTTTTT	CASSLSGRGRKLFF
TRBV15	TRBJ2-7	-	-	TGTGCCACCAGAATGGGAACGCGCTACGAGCAGTACTTC	CATRMGTRYEQYF
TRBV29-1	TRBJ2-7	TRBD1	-	TGCAGCGTCTCTCCCGGGGGTCGGACAGGGGGAGGGGAGCAGTACTTC	CSVSPGGRTGGGEQYF
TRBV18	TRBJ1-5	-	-	TGTGCCAGTATAGAGGGAGGGAATCAGCCCCAGCATTTT	CASIEGGNQPQHF
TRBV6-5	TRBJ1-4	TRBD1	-	TGTGCCAGCAGGGGACAGGGCGGAAGTGAAAAACTGTTTTTT	CASRGQGGSEKLFF
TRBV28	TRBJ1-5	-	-	TGTGCCAGCAGTTTGGTCGGATATAGCAATCAGCCCCAGCATTTT	CASSLVGYSNQPQHF
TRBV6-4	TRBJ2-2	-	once	TGTGCCAGCAGTGAGTTTGTTGGCGCCGGGGAGCTGTTTTTT	CASSEFVGAGELFF
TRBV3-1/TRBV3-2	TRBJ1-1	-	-	TGTGCCAGCAGCCAAGATGGGGGGTTCACTGAAGCTTTCTTT	CASSQDGGFTEAFF
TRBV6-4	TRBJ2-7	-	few	TGTGCCAGCAGTGACTCTTTGAGGTACGAGCAGTACTTC	CASSDSLRYEQYF
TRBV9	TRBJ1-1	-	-	TGTGCCAGCAGCGGCACGGGACCCCGAAGGGACACTGAAGCTTTCTTT	CASSGTGPRRDTEAFF
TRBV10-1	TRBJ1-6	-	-	TGCGCCAGCGGCTCACAGGACGAAAATTCACCCCTCCACTTT	CASGSQDENSPLHF
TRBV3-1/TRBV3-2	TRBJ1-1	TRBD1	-	TGTGCCAGCACCCAGACAGGGATGAACACTGAAGCTTTCTTT	CASTQTGMNTEAFF
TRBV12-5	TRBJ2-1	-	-	TGTGCTAGTGGACCGCTGGAGGCCGGTGAGCAGTTCTTC	CASGPLEAGEQFF
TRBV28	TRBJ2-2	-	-	TGTGCCAGCAGTTCTGGACTACCCCGCACCGGGGAGCTGTTTTTT	CASSSGLPRTGELFF
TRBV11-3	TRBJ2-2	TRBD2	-	TGTGCCAGCAGCTTAGTGGGAGGGGACACCGGGGAGCTGTTTTTT	CASSLVGGDTGELFF
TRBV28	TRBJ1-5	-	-	TGTGCCAGCAGTTGGGGGACTCAGCCCCAGCATTTT	CASSWGTQPQHF
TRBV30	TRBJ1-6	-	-	TGTGCCTGGAGTGCAAATTCCCCCGGTAATTCACCCCTCCACTTT	CAWSANSPGNSPLHF
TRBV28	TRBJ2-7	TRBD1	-	TGTGCCACATGGGACAGGGCCGAGCAGTACTTC	CATWDRAEQYF
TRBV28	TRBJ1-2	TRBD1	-	TGTGCCAGCATCCCGACAGGGGGTAGGGATGGCTACACCTTC	CASIPTGGRDGYTF
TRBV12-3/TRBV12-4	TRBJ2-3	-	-	TGTGCCAGCAGTAATAGGGACCTCACGGTCGAGTATTTT	CASSNRDLTVEYF
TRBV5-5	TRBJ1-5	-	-	TGTGCCAGCAGCTTGGGGCAGGGGTTCGCTCAGCCCCAGCATTTT	CASSLGQGFAQPQHF
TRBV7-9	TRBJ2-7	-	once	TGTGCCAGCAGCCGGACTTTCTTCTACGAGCAGTACTTC	CASSRTFFYEQYF
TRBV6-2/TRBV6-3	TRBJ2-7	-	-	TGTGCCAGCAGCAACGAAAGGATGAGGGACGAGCAGTACTTC	CASSNERMRDEQYF
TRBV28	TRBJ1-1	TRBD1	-	TGTGCCATCCGGACAGGGGGTACTGAAGCTTTCTTT	CAIRTGGTEAFF
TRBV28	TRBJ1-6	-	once	TGTGCCAGCAGTTTAAAGTCACCCCTCCACTTT	CASSLKSPLHF
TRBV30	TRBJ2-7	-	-	TGTGCCTGGAGTGTAAGGGGCTACGAGCAGTACTTC	CAWSVRGYEQYF
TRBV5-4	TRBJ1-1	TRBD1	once	TGTGCCAGCAGCCCTACGCTGGGACAGATGAACACTGAAGCTTTCTTT	CASSPTLGQMNTEAFF
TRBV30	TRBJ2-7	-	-	TGTGCCTGGAGGCGAGGGGTCCACGAGCAGTACTTC	CAWRRGVHEQYF
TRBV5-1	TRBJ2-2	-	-	TGCGCCAGCAGCTTACAGGGCCCGGGGACCGGGGAGCTGTTTTTT	CASSLQGPGTGELFF
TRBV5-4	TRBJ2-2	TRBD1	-	TGTGCCAGCAGCTCACTCAATACAGGGGTAGCCGGGGAGCTGTTTTTT	CASSSLNTGVAGELFF
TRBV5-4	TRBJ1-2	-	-	TGTGCCAGCAGCCCCGCTTGGGAAAACTATGGCTACACCTTC	CASSPAWENYGYTF
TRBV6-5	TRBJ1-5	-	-	TGTGCCAGCAGTTACGGGCAGAATAGCAATCAGCCCCAGCATTTT	CASSYGQNSNQPQHF
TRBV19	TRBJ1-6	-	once	TGTGCCAGTAGCAGTAGCTCCTATAATTCACCCCTCCACTTT	CASSSSSYNSPLHF
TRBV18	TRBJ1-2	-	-	TGTGCCAGCTCACCAGAGACTGCCGCCTATGGCTACACCTTC	CASSPETAAYGYTF
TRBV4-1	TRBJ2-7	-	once	TGCGCCAGCAGCCAAGGCGGGATTAGCTACGAGCAGTACTTC	CASSQGGISYEQYF
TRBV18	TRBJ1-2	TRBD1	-	TGTGCCAGCTCACCGGGACAGAGACCCTATGGCTACACCTTC	CASSPGQRPYGYTF
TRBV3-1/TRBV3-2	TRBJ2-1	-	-	TGTGCCAGCAGCCTAAGACCCTCTGCCTACAATGAGCAGTTCTTC	CASSLRPSAYNEQFF
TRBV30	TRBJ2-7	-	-	TGTGCCTCCAGCCCCGCCGACAGGTACGAGCAGTACTTC	CASSPADRYEQYF
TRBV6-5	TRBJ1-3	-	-	TGTGCCAGCCTGGGCTCTGGAAACACCATATATTTT	CASLGSGNTIYF
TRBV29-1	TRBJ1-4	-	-	TGCAGCGTGAGGGAGAGGGGCGCGCATGAAAAACTGTTTTTT	CSVRERGAHEKLFF
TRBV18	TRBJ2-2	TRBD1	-	TGTGCCAGCTCACCGACAGGGAGTCACACCGGGGAGCTGTTTTTT	CASSPTGSHTGELFF
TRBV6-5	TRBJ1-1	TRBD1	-	TGTGCCAGCAGTTCCGGGACAGGGAACACTGAAGCTTTCTTT	CASSSGTGNTEAFF
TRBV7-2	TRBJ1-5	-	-	TGTGCCAGCAGCTTCGAAGGGAGGTCTCTTCAGCCCCAGCATTTT	CASSFEGRSLQPQHF
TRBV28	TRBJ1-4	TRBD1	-	TGTGCCAGCAGCAGCCAACAGGGGGGTACGACTAATGAAAAACTGTTTTTT	CASSSQQGGTTNEKLFF
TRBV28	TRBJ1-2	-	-	TGTGCCAGCAGCCCAGGGAGTTACTATGGCTACACCTTC	CASSPGSYYGYTF
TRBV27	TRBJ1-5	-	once	TGTGCCAGCAGTTTGGCGGGAGGAGCCCATCAGCCCCAGCATTTT	CASSLAGGAHQPQHF